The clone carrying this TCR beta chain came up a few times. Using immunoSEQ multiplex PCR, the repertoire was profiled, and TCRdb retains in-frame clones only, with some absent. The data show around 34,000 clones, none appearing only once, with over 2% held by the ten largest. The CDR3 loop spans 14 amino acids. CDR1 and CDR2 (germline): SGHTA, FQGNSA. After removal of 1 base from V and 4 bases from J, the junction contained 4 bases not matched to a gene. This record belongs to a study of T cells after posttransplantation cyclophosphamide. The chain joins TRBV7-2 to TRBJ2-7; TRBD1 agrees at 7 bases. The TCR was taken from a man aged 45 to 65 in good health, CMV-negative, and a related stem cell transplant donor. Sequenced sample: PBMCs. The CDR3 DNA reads TGTGCCAGCAGCTTAGAGGGGGCTTGGTACGAGCAGTACTTC. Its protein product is CASSLEGAWYEQYF.